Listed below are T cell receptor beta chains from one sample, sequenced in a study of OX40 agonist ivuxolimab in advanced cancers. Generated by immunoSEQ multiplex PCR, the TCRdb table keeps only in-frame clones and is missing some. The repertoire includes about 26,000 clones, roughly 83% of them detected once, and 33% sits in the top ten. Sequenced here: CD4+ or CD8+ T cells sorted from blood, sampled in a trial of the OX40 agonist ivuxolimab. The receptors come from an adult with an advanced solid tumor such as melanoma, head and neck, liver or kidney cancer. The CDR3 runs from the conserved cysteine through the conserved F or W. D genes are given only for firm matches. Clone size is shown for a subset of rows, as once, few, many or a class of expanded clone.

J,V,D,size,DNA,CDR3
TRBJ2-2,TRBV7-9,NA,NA,TGTGCCAGCAGCTTCTCGGCCGGGGAGCTGTTTTTT,CASSFSAGELFF
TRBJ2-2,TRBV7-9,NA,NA,TGTGCCAGCAGCTTATATGAGAGTACCGGGGAGCTGTTTTTT,CASSLYESTGELFF
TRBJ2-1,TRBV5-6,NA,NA,TGTGCCAGCAGCGCGGGGACCAGTTACAATGAGCAGTTCTTC,CASSAGTSYNEQFF
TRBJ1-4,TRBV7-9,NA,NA,TGTGCCAGCAGCCCTCCTCTGGGTTATGAAAAACTGTTTTTT,CASSPPLGYEKLFF
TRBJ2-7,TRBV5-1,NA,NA,TGCGCCAGCAGCCTGACGTCCTGGGAGGAGCAGTACTTC,CASSLTSWEEQYF
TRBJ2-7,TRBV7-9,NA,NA,TGTGCCAGCAGCCTATCCTACGAGCAGTACTTC,CASSLSYEQYF
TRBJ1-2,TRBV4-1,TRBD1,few,TGCGCCAGCAGCCGGGAGCGGACAGGGGATCTCTATGGCTACACCTTC,CASSRERTGDLYGYTF
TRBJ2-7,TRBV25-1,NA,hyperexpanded,TGTGCCAGCGGCCTGGACGCCTACGAGCAGTACTTC,CASGLDAYEQYF
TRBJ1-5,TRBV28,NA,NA,TGTGCCAGCAGTTTTCTGGGGGGCAATCAGCCCCAGCATTTT,CASSFLGGNQPQHF
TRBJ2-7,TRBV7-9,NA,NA,TGTGCCACCCAGGACGGCAACTACGAGCAGTACTTC,CATQDGNYEQYF
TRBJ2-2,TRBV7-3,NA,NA,TGTGCCAGCAGCACGATGGGAGCAGGGACCGGGGAGCTGTTTTTT,CASSTMGAGTGELFF
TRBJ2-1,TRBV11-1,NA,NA,TGTGCCAGCAGCCGAGAGTACAATGAGCAGTTCTTC,CASSREYNEQFF
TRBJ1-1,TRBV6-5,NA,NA,TGTGCCAGCAATGGGGGCACTGAAGCTTTCTTT,CASNGGTEAFF
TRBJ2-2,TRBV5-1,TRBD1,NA,TGCGCCAGCAGCCAAAGGACAGGGTGGAACACCGGGGAGCTGTTTTTT,CASSQRTGWNTGELFF
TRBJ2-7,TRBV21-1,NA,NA,TGTGCCAGCAGCGGCCTGGGGTTCTACGAGCAGTACTTC,CASSGLGFYEQYF
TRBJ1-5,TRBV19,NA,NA,TGTGCCAGTATGAGCAGGGAATATAGCAATCAGCCCCAGCATTTT,CASMSREYSNQPQHF
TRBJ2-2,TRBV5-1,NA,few,TGCGCCAGCAGCCCCCGGTGGATGACGAACACCGGGGAGCTGTTTTTT,CASSPRWMTNTGELFF
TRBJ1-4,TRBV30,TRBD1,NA,TGTGCCTGGAGTGCGTTCCCGAACAGGGGAGGTTCAGAAAAACTGTTTTTT,CAWSAFPNRGGSEKLFF
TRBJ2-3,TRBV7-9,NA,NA,TGTGCCAGCAGAAGAGGGGACGAGCGGGATACGCAGTATTTT,CASRRGDERDTQYF
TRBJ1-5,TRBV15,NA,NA,TGTGCCACCAGCAGAGTTGAGAACAGAGGGCTTTTCAGAAACCAGGCCCAGCATTTT,CATSRVENRGLFRNQAQHF
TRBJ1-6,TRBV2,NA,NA,TGTGCCAGCAGTGAAGGGACAGAGTTCTATAATTCACCCCTCCACTTT,CASSEGTEFYNSPLHF
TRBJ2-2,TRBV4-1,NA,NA,TGCGCCAGCAGCCAAGAAGAGGGCCCGACCGGGGAGCTGTTTTTT,CASSQEEGPTGELFF
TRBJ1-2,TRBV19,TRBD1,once,TGTGCCAGCACACCGGGACAGGGTCCCTTCTATGGCTACACCTTC,CASTPGQGPFYGYTF
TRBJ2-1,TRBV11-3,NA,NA,TGTGCCAGCAGCTTAGTATCGGGGAATGAGCAGTTCTTC,CASSLVSGNEQFF
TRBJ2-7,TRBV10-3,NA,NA,TGTGCCATCAGTGATTTGGGTCCGACCTACGAGCAGTACTTC,CAISDLGPTYEQYF
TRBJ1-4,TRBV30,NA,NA,TGTGCCTGGAGTGGGGGTTCCGGCGAAGAAAAACTGTTTTTT,CAWSGGSGEEKLFF
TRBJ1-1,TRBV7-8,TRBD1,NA,TGTGCCAGCAGCCTATCTTCAGGACAGGAGTTAACTTTCTTT,CASSLSSGQELTFF
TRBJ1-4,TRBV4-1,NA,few,TGCGCCAGCAGTCCAGCCTTCGGGGGTCAGGAGTATGAAAAACTGTTTTTT,CASSPAFGGQEYEKLFF
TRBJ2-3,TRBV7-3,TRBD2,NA,TGTGCCAGCAGCCCTTTAGCGGGGGGTAGCACAGATACGCAGTATTTT,CASSPLAGGSTDTQYF
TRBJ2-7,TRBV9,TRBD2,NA,TGTGCCAGCACCCGGACTAGCGGGAGCTACGAGCAGTACTTC,CASTRTSGSYEQYF
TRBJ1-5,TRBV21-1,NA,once,TGTGCCAGCAGCAAAGTGAGGCAGACGGGTGGTCATCAGCCCCAGCATTTT,CASSKVRQTGGHQPQHF
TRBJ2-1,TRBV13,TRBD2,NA,TGTGCCAGCAGCTCACGGACTAGCGGGGGGTTAAATGAGCAGTTCTTC,CASSSRTSGGLNEQFF
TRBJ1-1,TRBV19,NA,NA,TGTGCCAGTAGTCCCGCTGTCCCAGAAGCTTTCTTT,CASSPAVPEAFF
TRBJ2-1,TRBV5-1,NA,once,TGCGCCAGCAGCCCGGTGGGGGTTGGGCTCTCCTACAATGAGCAGTTCTTC,CASSPVGVGLSYNEQFF
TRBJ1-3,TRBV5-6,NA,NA,TGTGCCAGCGGGCCTTCTGGAAACACCATATATTTT,CASGPSGNTIYF
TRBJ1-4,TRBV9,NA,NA,TGTGCCAGCAGCGCGGGGGGCAGCACTAATGAAAAACTGTTTTTT,CASSAGGSTNEKLFF
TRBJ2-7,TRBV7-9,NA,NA,TGTGCCAGCAGCTTAGCGGTCCCAGGGGTCTACGAGCAGTACTTC,CASSLAVPGVYEQYF
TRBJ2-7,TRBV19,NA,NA,TGTGCCAGTAGTATCGGCTTCGGCTTCGAGCAGTACTTC,CASSIGFGFEQYF
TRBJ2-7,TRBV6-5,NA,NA,TGTGCCAGCAGCCGACACGAAGCCTACGAGCAGTACTTC,CASSRHEAYEQYF
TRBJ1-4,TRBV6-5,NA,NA,TGTGCCAGCAGTTACGGGGACGGACCTAATGAAAAACTGTTTTTT,CASSYGDGPNEKLFF
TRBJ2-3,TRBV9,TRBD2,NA,TGTGCCAGCAGCGCCGGACTAGCGGCAAGCACAGATACGCAGTATTTT,CASSAGLAASTDTQYF